One sample yielded the 10 T cell receptor beta chains listed below, sequenced in a study of tumor and adjacent non-tumor tissue in lung cancer. TCRbeta libraries were built with three rounds of nested PCR, modified from ARM-PCR. MiXCR, applied by TCRdb to the multiplex PCR reads, yields one record per CDR3 protein. The sample yields approximately 71,000 distinct CDR3 sequences, roughly three fifths seen once. RNA was extracted from bulk tissue without any cell sorting. Material: lung tumor tissue. These receptors were taken from a man aged 50 to 59 with non-small cell lung cancer.

This clonotype has at least ten counts. The chain links TRBV6-5 to TRBJ2-7; tentatively, D is TRBD2 (6 bases). The CDR3 runs 17 residues. Trimming cost V 0 bases and J 0 bases, with 15 bases left between them. Germline V CDR1 and CDR2: MNHEY, SVGAGI. This CDR3 reads CASSYSVGGSASYEQYF. The CDR3 coding sequence is TGTGCCAGCAGTTACTCAGTTGGGGGGAGTGCCTCCTACGAGCAGTACTTC.

The chain employs TRBV11-3 and TRBJ1-1; D not resolved. The V gene's germline CDR1 is SGHNT and CDR2 YENEEA. This CDR3 has 15 amino acids. Between the trimmed V and J ends, which lost 5 bases and 0 bases, there was a span of 13 bases. CDR3 DNA sequence: TGTGCCAGCAGCGTCGGTTCTGCCTTGAACACTGAAGCTTTCTTT. Encoded protein: CASSVGSALNTEAFF.

Comment on this clonotype: A much larger clone lies a single base off, so this may be a read error. This chain links TRBV6-1 with TRBJ2-7, with D maybe TRBD2 (7 bases). This CDR3 region has 16 residues. Germline CDR1 and CDR2: MNHNS and SASEGT. DNA for the CDR3: TGTGCCACCATCCGGGGGGCCTCCTCGGTTAGTTACGGGCAGTACTTC. It translates to CATIRGASSVSYGQYF.

As for this clonotype: A junction end diverges from the germline sequence, so it may reflect a read error. The chain links TRBV13 to TRBJ2-3, with TRBD2 matching over 10 bases. The CDR3 runs to 17 residues. Germline V gives CDR1 PRHDT, CDR2 FYEKMQ (reference sequence). CDR3: CAISLTASGGRTDTQYF. CDR3 nucleotide sequence: TGTGCCATCAGCTTAACGGCTAGCGGGGGACGCACAGATACGCAGTATTTT.

Worth noting for this clonotype: The junction shows a germline mismatch at one end, possibly a read error. The chain recombines TRBV11-2 with TRBJ2-7; possible D gene TRBD2, 6 bases. CDR1 is SGHAT, CDR2 FQNNGV, per germline. This CDR3 is built from 15 residues. CDR3 residues: CASSLAGDPAYEQCF. The CDR3 nucleotides are TGTGCCAGCAGCTTAGCGGGAGACCCGGCCTACGAGCAATGCTTC. Drawing the rest from reference TRBV11-2 and TRBJ2-7, the complete variable domain is EAGVAQSPRYKIIEKRQSVAFWCNPISGHATLYWYQQILGQGPKLLIQFQNNGVVDDSQLPKDRFSAERLKGVDSTLKIQPAKLEDSAVYLCASSLAGDPAYEQCFGPGTRLTVT.

The chain recombines TRBV25-1 with TRBJ2-2; no definite D call. The CDR3 covers 14 residues. Trimming removed 3 bases from V and 7 bases from J, with 12 bases in between. Germline CDR1 and CDR2: MGHDK and SYGVNS. CDR3 nucleotides: TGTGCCAGCAGTGACCCCGGCTTGAGCGGGGAGCTGTTTTTT. Translated: CASSDPGLSGELFF.

This clonotype has a count of ten or more. The genes are TRBV6-5 and TRBJ1-3; D gene unclear. The CDR3 totals 14 residues. Germline CDR1 and CDR2: MNHEY and SVGAGI. V was shortened by 6 bases and J by 0 bases, with 9 bases between the two germline ends. Here the CDR3 reads CASRPGFSGNTIYF. As DNA, the CDR3 is TGTGCCAGCAGACCGGGCTTCTCTGGAAACACCATATATTTT.

This clonotype was counted many times. J is TRBJ1-2 and V is TRBV10-3; TRBD1 is a possible D gene (5 bases). The germline V and J ends were trimmed by 3 bases and 8 bases, with 10 bases remaining between them. The CDR3 length is 12 residues. Germline CDR1 and CDR2: ENHRY and SYGVKD. The CDR3 loop reads CAISDDSFGYTF. The CDR3 DNA reads as TGTGCCATCAGTGACGACAGTTTCGGCTACACCTTC.

With regard to this clonotype: This likely comes from a read error, as the CDR3 has no conserved phenylalanine or tryptophan at its end. The V gene is TRBV28, the J gene TRBJ2-7; D perhaps matches TRBD2 (6 bases). Germline CDR1 MDHEN, CDR2 SYDVKM. The CDR3 is made up of 15 amino acids. The CDR3 loop is CTSSSNLASTYEQYI. DNA of the CDR3: TGTACCAGCAGTTCGAATCTAGCGTCAACCTACGAGCAGTACATC.

In its sample, this clonotype ranks as medium-sized. This rearrangement joins TRBV11-2 to TRBJ1-2; no reliable D call. V shed 5 bases and J shed 0 bases, with 10 bases lying between them. The CDR3 runs to 14 residues. Looked up from germline, CDR1 is SGHAT and CDR2 is FQNNGV. The CDR3 reads CASSPLGANYGYTF. In nucleotides, the CDR3 is TGTGCCAGCAGCCCTTTGGGCGCTAACTATGGCTACACCTTC.